The sample holds a few counts of the clone carrying this T cell receptor beta chain. Its antigen is still unknown. Trimming cost V 3 bases and J 1 base, with 8 bases left between them. CDR1 is MNHEY and CDR2 is SVGAGI in the germline V gene. The CDR3 is made up of 14 amino acids. Unsorted whole blood supplied the blood RNA, and germline DNA was isolated too. No patient had received treatment, and all had chronic HBV infection. The collection of about 4.4 milliliters of peripheral blood preceded surgery. From approximately 0.5 ug of total RNA, TCR beta-specific cDNA was reverse-transcribed using a constant-region primer. Slightly modified ARM-PCR with three nested multiplex PCR rounds yielded TCR beta libraries. Use of TRBV1-TRBV30 forward primers with a C-beta reverse primer characterized the first two PCR rounds, which lasted around 9 cycles each. TCRdb re-called the multiplex PCR reads through MiXCR, storing one row per CDR3 protein. The sample holds about 330,000 distinct CDR3 sequences, 65% seen once.

This entry is derived from a study of tumor-infiltrating lymphocytes in primary liver carcinoma. Looking at the study overall: Lesions, classed as T1-T3 N0M0, spanned roughly 4.2 to 10 cm across. Regarding the study as a whole: Pairs of tumor regions overlapped more than tumor-adjacent and tumor-blood pairs did.

Sequencing was carried out using peripheral blood. The source is a man aged 40-55 years with primary liver carcinoma and hepatitis B virus infection. The V gene is TRBV6-5, the J gene TRBJ2-3; D call uncertain. The CDR3 loop is CASSYGLRTDTQYF. The CDR3 region has the DNA TGTGCCAGCAGTTATGGGTTACGCACAGATACGCAGTATTTT.